The 21 T cell receptor beta chains reported below all come from one sample, sequenced in a study of metastatic and nonmetastatic thyroid tumors. No treatment had been given to any patient before thyroid surgery. TCRdb re-called the PCR reads with MiXCR. The sample yields tens of thousands of clones, roughly 13% seen once. Sequenced: blood. The receptors come from a female donor with papillary thyroid cancer or a benign thyroid nodule (not recorded which). Some clones in this sample may be carry-over from other donors' samples.

This chain uses TRBV6-1 with TRBJ2-5; D is ambiguous. V dropped 5 bases and J dropped 5 bases, with 9 bases sitting between them. Germline-derived CDR1 and CDR2 are MNHNS and SASEGT. The CDR3 spans 12 residues. CDR3 sequence reads: CASSWGGETQYF. CDR3 nucleotide sequence: TGTGCCAGCAGTTGGGGTGGGGAGACCCAGTACTTC.

The sample holds many counts of this clone. This same CDR3 is encoded by further DNA sequences in the sample. This sequence joins TRBV18 and TRBJ1-4, with 8 bases identical to TRBD1. Unmatched junction bases numbered 5, after V lost 5 bases and J lost 0 bases. The CDR3 contains 16 residues. Looked up from germline, CDR1 is KGHSH and CDR2 is LQKENI. The CDR3 here is CASSLGQGATNEKLFF. The CDR3 bases are TGTGCCAGCTCATTAGGACAGGGAGCAACTAATGAAAAACTGTTTTTT.

Sample share makes this clone medium-sized. The V gene is TRBV6-1, the J gene TRBJ1-5; no firm D call. CDR3 length: 13 amino acids. Trimming stripped 4 bases from V and 4 bases from J, with 8 bases between. The germline gives CDR1 MNHNS, CDR2 SASEGT. As DNA, the CDR3 is TGTGCCAGCAGTGCGTCTCGTAATCAGCCCCAGCATTTT. This gives the protein CASSASRNQPQHF.

Ten or more counts support this clone. At one end, the junction sequence differs from germline, possibly due to a read error. The gene calls are TRBV3-1 and TRBJ2-3; 8 bases align to TRBD2. Germline values: CDR1 LGHDT, CDR2 YNNKEL (reference sequence). The CDR3 is 13 residues long. The CDR3 nucleotides are TGTGCCAGCAGCCAATCAGTAATGGGACTAGGCGCCTTT. It is translated as CASSQSVMGLGAF.

This clone was seen at least ten times. J is TRBJ2-1 and V is TRBV6-1; no reliable D call. This CDR3 is 11 amino acids long. Per the germline V gene, CDR1 is MNHNS and CDR2 is SASEGT. V shed 5 bases and J shed 3 bases, with 2 bases lying between them. The DNA for the CDR3 is TGTGCCAGCAGTCTCTACAATGAGCAGTTCTTC. Translation gives CASSLYNEQFF.

The chain links TRBV28 to TRBJ2-5, with D possibly TRBD2 on 6 matching bases. The CDR3 covers 16 residues. CDR1 MDHEN and CDR2 SYDVKM come from the germline V gene. Trimming removed 2 bases from V and 5 bases from J, with 18 bases in between. CDR3 sequence reads: CASSLLHVEGVETQYF. In DNA, the CDR3 is TGTGCCAGCAGTTTACTCCATGTGGAGGGCGTGGAGACCCAGTACTTC.

The table lists this clone with a count of one. The chain combines TRBV28 with TRBJ2-7; 12 bases map to TRBD1. Germline V CDR1 and CDR2: MDHEN, SYDVKM. The CDR3 extends over 15 amino acids. The V gene end was trimmed by 8 bases and the J gene end by 7 bases; junction bases not matched to a gene: 12. The CDR3 loop is CASRGGGTGGREQYF. CDR3 bases: TGTGCCAGCCGGGGGGGGGGGACAGGGGGCCGTGAGCAGTACTTC.

This clone was detected ten times or more. The chain employs TRBV20-1 and TRBJ2-2, with TRBD1 matching over 10 bases. V was clipped by 5 bases and J by 4 bases; unmatched bases: 4. In germline, CDR1 is DFQATT, CDR2 SNEGSKA (reference sequence). The CDR3 totals 14 residues. CDR3 region: CSARGQGGTGELFF. The DNA of the CDR3 is TGCAGTGCTCGCGGACAGGGGGGCACCGGGGAGCTGTTTTTT.

The table lists this clone with a few counts. The chain is built from TRBV19 and TRBJ2-2; D may be TRBD1 or TRBD2 (7 bases each). CDR1 and CDR2 from the germline V gene are LNHDA and SQIVND (reference sequence). Trimming cost V 6 bases and J 5 bases, with 16 bases left between them. The CDR3 runs to 15 residues. CDR3 coding DNA: TGTGCCAGTAGAGAGACAGGGAGGGGGACCGGGGAGCTGTTTTTT. As protein: CASRETGRGTGELFF.

This clone was observed many times. The germline gene is not matched at one end of the junction; a read error may be the cause. The chain joins TRBV7-2 to TRBJ2-1, with unresolved D. Germline assignment: CDR1 SGHTA and CDR2 FQGNSA. This CDR3 contains 12 residues. This CDR3 reads CASSSPGRPWVF. Written as DNA, the CDR3 is TGTGCCAGCAGCTCCCCTGGGCGCCCTTGGGTCTTC.

This clone has a count of ten or more. This specimen includes other DNA sequences encoding the same CDR3. CDR3 region: CASSPRLAGPTDTQYF. CDR3 coding DNA: TGCGCCAGCAGTCCCCGACTAGCGGGACCCACAGATACGCAGTATTTT. V and J are TRBV5-1 and TRBJ2-3, with 11 positions matching TRBD2. The length of the CDR3 is 16 residues. From germline, CDR1 is SGHRS and CDR2 YFSETQ. Trimming removed 5 bases from V and 2 bases from J; junction bases left unmatched: 7.

This clone was seen repeatedly, ten times or more. The V and J genes are TRBV19 and TRBJ1-2, with 9 bases fitting TRBD1. J gave up 8 bases and V 5 bases, and 12 bases lay outside the gene matches. Germline CDR1 is LNHDA and CDR2 is SQIVND (reference sequence). This CDR3 spans 15 amino acids. The CDR3 reads CASSDRGGSSLGYTF. In DNA form, the CDR3 reads TGTGCCAGTAGTGACAGGGGGGGTTCGTCTCTGGGCTACACCTTC.

Sample share makes this clone medium-sized. The chain joins TRBV3-1 to TRBJ2-7, with D perhaps matching TRBD1 or TRBD2 (5 bases each). The CDR3 totals 14 residues. Germline loops: CDR1 LGHDT, CDR2 YNNKEL (reference sequence). With 3 bases removed from V and 3 bases from J, the gap between germline ends came to 12 bases. The CDR3 sequence: CASSQGRSIYEQYF. The CDR3 nucleotides read TGTGCCAGCAGCCAGGGACGGAGTATCTACGAGCAGTACTTC.

This clone was counted ten times or more. The gene calls are TRBV5-6 and TRBJ2-1; D possibly uses TRBD1 or TRBD2 (5 bases each). V dropped 0 bases and J dropped 9 bases, with 16 bases sitting between them. The CDR3 spans 15 residues. CDR1 and CDR2 (germline): SGHDT, YYEEEE. CDR3 DNA sequence: TGTGCCAGCAGCTTGGAACCCATAGAGGGGTCTGAGCAGTTCTTC. Translated: CASSLEPIEGSEQFF.

The chain links TRBV11-2 to TRBJ2-1, with 8 bases lining up with TRBD1. The germline CDR1 and CDR2 sequences are SGHAT and FQNNGV. Trimming took 5 bases from V and 5 from J; bases not matched to a gene: 11. This CDR3 is built from 16 residues. DNA for the CDR3: TGTGCCAGCAGCCTAGTCCAGGGGGCCTTTCACAATGAGCAGTTCTTC. Protein product: CASSLVQGAFHNEQFF. Full variable domain (remainder filled in from reference TRBV11-2 and TRBJ2-1): EAGVAQSPRYKIIEKRQSVAFWCNPISGHATLYWYQQILGQGPKLLIQFQNNGVVDDSQLPKDRFSAERLKGVDSTLKIQPAKLEDSAVYLCASSLVQGAFHNEQFFGPGTRLTVL.

The sample holds many counts of this clone. The rearrangement uses TRBV27 and TRBJ2-5; 13 nucleotides align to TRBD2. Germline CDR1 reads MNHEY; CDR2 reads SMNVEV (reference sequence). J was trimmed by 5 bases and V by 6 bases; bases with no gene match: 12. CDR3 size: 17 residues. The CDR3 loop is CASRRLGLAGVGETQYF. The CDR3 DNA is TGTGCCAGCAGGCGACTAGGACTAGCGGGAGTGGGGGAGACCCAGTACTTC.

The chain is built from TRBV28 and TRBJ2-1, with a possible D match to TRBD1 (5 bases). Germline CDR1 is MDHEN and CDR2 is SYDVKM. Trimming left V 7 bases short and J 7 bases short, with 11 bases between. The CDR3 totals 12 residues. CDR3 region: CASTQGRNEQFF. The CDR3 DNA sequence: TGTGCCAGCACCCAGGGCCGGAATGAGCAGTTCTTC. Full variable domain (rest looked up from reference TRBV28 and TRBJ2-1): DVKVTQSSRYLVKRTGEKVFLECVQDMDHENMFWYRQDPGLGLRLIYFSYDVKMKEKGDIPEGYSVSREKKERFSLILESASTNQTSMYLCASTQGRNEQFFGPGTRLTVL.

This clone was observed at least ten times. The chain links TRBV6-1 to TRBJ1-5; a weak D match, TRBD1 (6 bases). This CDR3 spans 13 amino acids. V shed 7 bases and J shed 6 bases, with 13 bases lying between them. Germline V gene sequence: CDR1 MNHNS, CDR2 SASEGT. As DNA, the CDR3 is TGTGCCAGCACCTGGACAGAGGGTCAGCCCCAGCATTTT. Its translation is CASTWTEGQPQHF.

This clone was seen at least ten times. CDR3 protein: CASQTSGRDEQFF. CDR3 nucleotide sequence: TGTGCCAGTCAGACTAGCGGGAGGGATGAGCAGTTCTTC. V and J are TRBV9 and TRBJ2-1, with 14 bases that match TRBD2. The germline gives CDR1 SGDLS, CDR2 YYNGEE. V dropped 8 bases and J dropped 8; count of bases not matched to a gene: 3. The CDR3 spans 13 residues.

This clone was detected ten times or more. CDR3 sequence: CAISSPGQGAHGYTF. As DNA, the CDR3 is TGTGCCATCAGTTCCCCGGGACAGGGGGCGCATGGCTACACCTTC. The chain employs TRBV10-3 and TRBJ1-2, with 12 bases that match TRBD1. The CDR3 spans 15 residues. V trimming: 5 bases; J trimming: 6 bases; junction bases outside the gene matches: 7. Per germline, CDR1 ENHRY and CDR2 SYGVKD.

This clone appeared many times. The V gene is TRBV28, the J gene TRBJ1-5; D uncertain. Germline V CDR1 and CDR2: MDHEN, SYDVKM. V was pared by 6 bases and J by 1 base, with 4 bases between. CDR3 length equals 12 residues. In DNA form, the CDR3 reads TGTGCCAGCAGAGGGAGCAATCAGCCCCAGCATTTT. This encodes CASRGSNQPQHF.